A selection of T cell receptor beta chains follows, all from one sample in a study of blood T cells in healthy people across ages. One entry per CDR3 protein, called by TCRdb with MiXCR from the 5' RACE reads. The table has 500,000 to 550,000 distinct CDR3 sequences, less than 25% seen once. This sample was also put to use in a study of T cells of mothers and their children.

The specimen sequenced was blood. These receptors were taken from a boy aged 5 to 17 in good health. The CDR3 runs from the conserved cysteine through the conserved F or W. D genes are given only for firm matches. Clone size appears in some rows only: once, few, many, or a class for an expanded clone.

D gene,J gene,clone size,V gene,CDR3 length,CDR3 protein,CDR3 DNA
.,TRBJ1-2,few,TRBV7-9,16,CASSLLGRSAHYGYTF,TGTGCCAGCAGCCTCCTAGGACGGTCGGCACACTATGGCTACACCTTC
.,TRBJ2-4,.,TRBV12-3/TRBV12-4,13,CASRREQSNIQYF,TGTGCCAGCAGAAGGGAGCAGTCAAACATCCAGTACTTC
.,TRBJ1-1,few,TRBV4-3,14,CASSLTSDGAWAFF,TGCGCCAGCAGCCTTACCTCAGACGGAGCCTGGGCTTTCTTT
.,TRBJ2-1,few,TRBV4-3,14,CASSQEAYGSEQFF,TGCGCCAGCAGCCAAGAAGCGTATGGGAGTGAGCAGTTCTTC
.,TRBJ1-2,.,TRBV6-5,12,CASSSRPERYTF,TGTGCCAGCAGTTCTCGACCAGAGCGCTACACCTTC
.,TRBJ1-1,once,TRBV28,14,CASSDVTMNTEAFF,TGTGCCAGCAGTGACGTAACCATGAACACTGAAGCTTTCTTT
.,TRBJ2-1,few,TRBV29-1,12,CSGRRSYNEQFF,TGCAGCGGACGACGATCCTACAATGAGCAGTTCTTC
.,TRBJ1-5,.,TRBV7-9,17,CASSLGGSGYSNQPQHF,TGTGCCAGCAGCTTAGGAGGTTCAGGATATAGCAATCAGCCCCAGCATTTT
.,TRBJ2-7,.,TRBV20-1,15,CSASPRRGPGYEQYF,TGCAGTGCTAGTCCGAGGAGAGGCCCGGGCTACGAGCAGTACTTC
.,TRBJ2-7,few,TRBV27,13,CASSFGPLYEQYF,TGTGCCAGCAGTTTCGGACCACTCTACGAGCAGTACTTC
.,TRBJ1-4,many,TRBV7-9,14,CASSLGLSNEKLFF,TGTGCCAGCAGCTTAGGACTGAGTAATGAAAAACTGTTTTTT
TRBD2,TRBJ2-2,.,TRBV18,16,CASSPLGGSGTGELFF,TGTGCCAGCTCACCACTCGGCGGGAGCGGTACCGGGGAGCTGTTTTTT
.,TRBJ2-1,.,TRBV10-3,16,CAISVSGTSPYNEQFF,TGTGCCATCAGTGTCTCAGGGACGTCTCCCTACAATGAGCAGTTCTTC
.,TRBJ2-7,.,TRBV7-2,13,CASSPRYGYEQYF,TGTGCCAGCAGCCCCCGCTATGGCTACGAGCAGTACTTC
TRBD2,TRBJ2-7,many,TRBV4-3,15,CASSQDRGVSYEQYF,TGCGCCAGCAGCCAAGATCGGGGGGTCTCCTACGAGCAGTACTTC
.,TRBJ1-2,few,TRBV24-1,13,CATSDYRNYGYTF,TGTGCCACCAGTGATTACCGGAACTATGGCTACACCTTC
.,TRBJ1-2,.,TRBV19,14,CASSPNSDFYGYTF,TGTGCCAGTAGCCCAAACAGCGATTTCTATGGCTACACCTTC
.,TRBJ2-7,.,TRBV4-3,16,CASSQEVADGSYEQYF,TGCGCCAGCAGCCAAGAGGTTGCCGACGGTTCCTACGAGCAGTACTTC
.,TRBJ1-4,.,TRBV4-1,13,CASSQEVLGKLFF,TGCGCCAGCAGCCAAGAAGTCCTGGGGAAACTGTTTTTT
.,TRBJ1-2,few,TRBV9,14,CASSVEPAGYGYTF,TGTGCCAGCAGCGTAGAGCCAGCCGGCTATGGCTACACCTTC
.,TRBJ2-6,once,TRBV2,14,CATQNTDRANVLTF,TGTGCCACACAGAACACGGACAGAGCCAACGTCCTGACTTTC
TRBD1,TRBJ2-5,few,TRBV20-1,13,CSASGQGTETQYF,TGCAGTGCTAGTGGACAGGGGACGGAGACCCAGTACTTC
TRBD2,TRBJ2-5,few,TRBV9,16,CASSVVSRGGLETQYF,TGTGCCAGCAGCGTAGTCTCGCGGGGGGGCCTGGAGACCCAGTACTTC
.,TRBJ2-7,.,TRBV7-2,12,CASSTFGTTFAF,TGTGCCAGCAGCACCTTCGGGACCACCTTTGCCTTC
.,TRBJ1-4,.,TRBV5-1,17,CASSLGQAEKYNEKLFF,TGCGCCAGCAGCTTGGGCCAGGCGGAAAAGTATAATGAAAAACTGTTTTTT
.,TRBJ2-2,.,TRBV2,12,CASRPDSGELFF,TGTGCCAGCAGGCCCGACTCCGGGGAGCTGTTTTTT
.,TRBJ2-2,few,TRBV6-2/TRBV6-3,14,CASSYDRETGELFF,TGTGCCAGCAGTTACGATCGGGAAACCGGGGAGCTGTTTTTT
TRBD2,TRBJ2-3,.,TRBV28,22,CASSSPLSSLREGPRRTDTQYF,TGTGCCAGCAGTTCACCACTCTCCTCCTTGCGGGAGGGCCCACGACGCACAGATACGCAGTATTTT